The 15 T cell receptor beta chains given below trace back to one sample, sequenced in a study of blood T cell repertoires in COVID-19. The assay was immunoSEQ multiplex PCR, and TCRdb's table has in-frame clones only and misses some. The sample lists 150,000 to 200,000 clones, 87% occurring once. Sequencing used peripheral blood. These receptors originate from a man in his forties with active or convalescent COVID-19.

This sequence joins TRBV6-6 and TRBJ2-2; possibly TRBD2 for D (6 bases). The V end was cut by 6 bases, the J end by 0 bases, with 14 bases between. The CDR3 runs 16 residues. In germline, CDR1 is MNHNY, CDR2 SVGAGI (reference sequence). Written as DNA, the CDR3 is TGTGCCAGCAGCCCGGACTATCTCGCGAACACCGGGGAGCTGTTTTTT. It encodes CASSPDYLANTGELFF.

The chain has TRBV28 and TRBJ1-2; TRBD1 is a possible D gene (6 bases). CDR3 length equals 14 residues. CDR1 is MDHEN and CDR2 is SYDVKM in the germline V gene. V was shortened by 5 bases and J by 6 bases, with 16 bases between the two germline ends. CDR3: CASSTHRESNGYTF. CDR3 DNA sequence: TGTGCCAGCAGTACTCACAGGGAGTCGAATGGCTACACCTTC.

The CDR3 bases are TGTGCCAGCAGTTTGGACGGCCTTACAGGCACTGAAGCTTTCTTT. This gives the protein CASSLDGLTGTEAFF. The chain carries TRBV27 and TRBJ1-1, with D possibly TRBD1 on 5 matching bases. The germline V gene has CDR1 MNHEY and CDR2 SMNVEV (reference sequence). This CDR3 has 15 residues. Trimming shortened V by 3 bases and J by 4 bases, and 15 bases separated the two germline ends.

The V call is TRBV7-9, the J call TRBJ1-4; D ambiguous. With 5 bases removed from V and 4 bases from J, the gap between germline ends came to 8 bases. The CDR3 covers 13 residues. CDR1 and CDR2 from the germline V gene are SEHNR and FQNEAQ (reference sequence). CDR3 in amino acids: CASSVQHNEKLFF. DNA of the CDR3: TGTGCCAGCAGCGTACAGCATAATGAAAAACTGTTTTTT.

CDR3 region: CASALRQNYEQYF. CDR3 nucleotide sequence: TGTGCCAGCGCACTTCGACAGAACTACGAGCAGTACTTC. The J gene is TRBJ2-7, the V gene TRBV11-2; tentatively, D is TRBD1 (5 bases). The CDR3 loop spans 13 amino acids. V lost 8 bases, J lost 3 bases, and 14 bases lay in between. Germline CDR1 and CDR2: SGHAT and FQNNGV.

The chain joins TRBV27 to TRBJ1-2, with a tentative D call TRBD1 (6 bases). The V gene's germline CDR1 is MNHEY and CDR2 SMNVEV (reference sequence). The V gene lost 6 bases and the J gene lost 9 bases, with 23 bases spanning the gap. The CDR3 runs to 15 residues. Here the CDR3 reads CASRFSRGTPPSYTF. CDR3 DNA: TGTGCCAGCAGATTTTCTAGGGGGACCCCGCCCAGCTACACCTTC.

The chain employs TRBV29-1 and TRBJ1-2; 10 bases are shared with TRBD1. The CDR3 extends over 14 amino acids. Trimming cost V 3 bases and J 3 bases; bases outside gene matches: 4. Looked up from germline, CDR1 is SQVTM and CDR2 is ANQGSEA. The CDR3 DNA is TGCAGCGTTGAGACAGGGGGCGCGTACTATGGCTACACCTTC. Amino acid sequence: CSVETGGAYYGYTF.

This clone was recorded once. The V and J genes are TRBV6-5 and TRBJ1-5, with 7 bases identical to TRBD1. Germline trimming cut 5 bases from V and 6 bases from J; bases unmatched to any gene: 4. CDR1 is MNHEY and CDR2 is SVGAGI in the germline V gene. The CDR3 covers 13 residues. The CDR3 sequence: CASSQGVSQPQHF. The CDR3 region has the DNA TGTGCCAGCAGTCAGGGGGTGAGTCAGCCCCAGCATTTT.

The chain recombines TRBV19 with TRBJ2-7, with D perhaps TRBD1 (5 bases). The CDR3 length is 13 residues. The germline V gene has CDR1 LNHDA and CDR2 SQIVND (reference sequence). V dropped 4 bases and J dropped 3 bases, with 10 bases sitting between them. CDR3 nucleotide sequence: TGTGCCAGTAGTAAAGGACAAGTCTACGAGCAGTACTTC. Translation: CASSKGQVYEQYF.

V gene TRBV12-5 combines with J gene TRBJ2-3; perhaps TRBD2 as D (6 bases). Trimming stripped 6 bases from V and 8 bases from J, with 18 bases between. Germline values: CDR1 LGHNT, CDR2 FRNRAP. The CDR3 runs to 14 residues. The CDR3 DNA follows: TGTGCTAGTGGGGGGGGAGGTTCAAGTGGTACGCAGTATTTT. Its translation: CASGGGGSSGTQYF. The complete variable domain, with remaining parts taken from reference TRBV12-5 and TRBJ2-3, reads DARVTQTPRHKVTEMGQEVTMRCQPILGHNTVFWYRQTMMQGLELLAYFRNRAPLDDSGMPKDRFSAEMPDATLATLKIQPSEPRDSAVYFCASGGGGSSGTQYFGPGTRLTVL.

This sequence joins TRBV7-8 and TRBJ2-2; TRBD1 agrees at 8 bases. The CDR3 has 16 residues. After removal of 4 bases from V and 4 bases from J, the junction contained 8 bases not matched to a gene. CDR1 and CDR2 (germline): SGHVS, FQNEAQ. CDR3 bases: TGTGCCAGCAGCTCCCGGACAGGGCATAGCACCGGGGAGCTGTTTTTT. Its protein product is CASSSRTGHSTGELFF.

V is TRBV19 and J is TRBJ1-4; D remains unclear. The CDR3 contains 10 residues. Germline CDR1 reads LNHDA; CDR2 reads SQIVND (reference sequence). Trimming cost V 8 bases and J 8 bases, with 6 bases left between them. CDR3 DNA: TGTGCCAGTGGGCACGAAAAACTGTTTTTT. This codes for CASGHEKLFF.

This chain uses TRBV7-3 with TRBJ2-2; TRBD1 matches at 9 bases. The CDR3 length is 15 residues. V trimming: 5 bases; J trimming: 6 bases; junction bases outside the gene matches: 7. CDR1 SGHTA and CDR2 FQGTGA come from the germline V gene. CDR3 in amino acids: CASSLQGAGAGELFF. The CDR3 DNA sequence: TGTGCCAGCAGCCTACAGGGGGCTGGCGCCGGGGAGCTGTTTTTT.

This sequence joins TRBV5-6 and TRBJ1-6, with a tentative D call TRBD1 (5 bases). V shed 2 bases and J shed 4 bases, with 10 bases lying between them. The CDR3 has 15 amino acids. Germline assignment: CDR1 SGHDT and CDR2 YYEEEE. CDR3 bases: TGTGCCAGCAGCTTAAACGCAGGGTATAATTCACCCCTCCACTTT. Its translation is CASSLNAGYNSPLHF.

The chain couples TRBV28 to TRBJ1-4; D is ambiguous. V shed 6 bases and J shed 0 bases, with 11 bases lying between them. This CDR3 has 15 residues. CDR1 and CDR2 from the germline V gene are MDHEN and SYDVKM. This CDR3 reads CASRPSGTTNEKLFF. CDR3 in DNA: TGTGCCAGCAGACCCTCAGGAACAACTAATGAAAAACTGTTTTTT.